A selection of T cell receptor beta chains follows, all from one sample in a study of shared clonotypes between healthy human individuals. Sequencing was performed with immunoSEQ multiplex PCR; in TCRdb, only in-frame clones are kept and a portion is missing. Of millions of clones listed, roughly 94% are singletons. The sequencing sample was made of naive CD4+ T cells sorted from blood. These TCRs come from a man aged 18 to 29 in good health. CDR3s include the opening cysteine and the closing phenylalanine or tryptophan. The D gene is left open where the match is weak. Size is omitted from some rows. Given values are once, few, many or a class for expanded clones.

abundance	v_gene	len	j_gene	d_gene	CDR3aa	CDR3nt
-	TRBV6-5	16	TRBJ2-6	TRBD2	CASSYGGLSGANVLTF	TGTGCCAGCAGTTACGGGGGACTATCTGGGGCCAACGTCCTGACTTTC
-	TRBV6-5	13	TRBJ1-2	-	CASGRQGRYGYTF	TGTGCCAGCGGGAGGCAGGGGCGGTATGGCTACACCTTC
-	TRBV27	16	TRBJ2-3	TRBD2	CASSPLADFSTDTQYF	TGTGCCAGCAGTCCACTAGCGGATTTTAGCACAGATACGCAGTATTTT
-	TRBV4-1	17	TRBJ2-1	-	CASSQDWLGTSYNEQFF	TGCGCCAGCAGCCAAGATTGGCTGGGCACCTCCTACAATGAGCAGTTCTTC
few	TRBV2	15	TRBJ1-5	-	CASSADINSNQPQHF	TGTGCCAGCAGTGCGGACATCAATAGCAATCAGCCCCAGCATTTT
once	TRBV19	20	TRBJ1-2	-	CASSIGRGASKGENHYGYTF	TGTGCCAGTAGTATAGGACGGGGGGCCTCTAAGGGCGAAAACCACTATGGCTACACCTTC
-	TRBV18	15	TRBJ2-7	TRBD1	CASSPPSQGAREQYF	TGTGCCAGCTCACCACCCAGCCAGGGGGCACGGGAGCAGTACTTC
-	TRBV14	14	TRBJ2-3	-	CASSRAEYTDTQYF	TGTGCCAGCAGCCGGGCGGAGTACACAGATACGCAGTATTTT
-	TRBV19	14	TRBJ1-2	-	CASTTTGTNYGYTF	TGTGCCAGTACCACGACGGGGACCAACTATGGCTACACCTTC
-	TRBV7-9	14	TRBJ1-4	-	CASSFTRSAGKLFF	TGTGCCAGCAGCTTCACCAGGAGTGCCGGAAAACTGTTTTTT
-	TRBV28	12	TRBJ1-5	-	CASSEGNQPQHF	TGTGCCAGCAGTGAGGGCAATCAGCCCCAGCATTTT
-	TRBV5-8	14	TRBJ2-7	TRBD1	CASSRTGSSYEQYF	TGTGCCAGCAGCAGGACAGGGAGCTCCTACGAGCAGTACTTC
-	TRBV5-1	18	TRBJ2-4	TRBD1	CASSLPIAQGEAKNIQYF	TGCGCCAGCAGCTTGCCGATAGCACAGGGGGAAGCCAAAAACATTCAGTACTTC
-	TRBV25-1	15	TRBJ1-4	-	CASSDSPTTNEKLFF	TGTGCCAGCAGTGACTCACCGACAACTAATGAAAAACTGTTTTTT
-	TRBV4-3	15	TRBJ2-7	-	CASRQEAQGTYEQYF	TGCGCCAGCAGGCAAGAGGCCCAGGGTACCTACGAGCAGTACTTC
-	TRBV30	13	TRBJ2-5	-	CAWSAQLPETQYF	TGTGCCTGGAGTGCGCAACTTCCGGAGACCCAGTACTTC
-	TRBV30	14	TRBJ2-5	TRBD1	CAWLTKQGLGTQYF	TGTGCCTGGTTGACCAAACAGGGGCTCGGGACCCAGTACTTC
-	TRBV7-2	15	TRBJ1-3	TRBD1	CASSLRQGPGNTIYF	TGTGCCAGCAGCTTGAGACAGGGACCTGGAAACACCATATATTTT
-	TRBV7-2	16	TRBJ2-3	-	CASSPKAPHSTDTQYF	TGTGCCAGCAGCCCGAAGGCACCTCATAGCACAGATACGCAGTATTTT
once	TRBV29-1	15	TRBJ1-1	-	CSVEDLGEVNTEAFF	TGCAGCGTTGAAGATCTTGGGGAAGTGAACACTGAAGCTTTCTTT
-	TRBV10-1	16	TRBJ2-3	TRBD2	CASSESGGGVGDTQYF	TGCGCCAGCAGTGAGTCTGGCGGGGGGGTTGGAGATACGCAGTATTTT
-	TRBV6-5	13	TRBJ1-1	-	CASSSPGSDEAFF	TGTGCCAGCAGTTCCCCAGGTTCCGATGAAGCTTTCTTT
-	TRBV9	16	TRBJ2-5	TRBD2	CASSSRSGNLQETQYF	TGTGCCAGCAGCTCCCGCAGCGGGAACCTTCAAGAGACCCAGTACTTC
-	TRBV28	15	TRBJ1-3	-	CASSFSGGSGNTIYF	TGTGCCAGCAGTTTCTCCGGGGGCTCTGGAAACACCATATATTTT
-	TRBV9	19	TRBJ2-7	TRBD2	CASSTGPGLAGARSYEQYF	TGTGCCAGCAGCACGGGACCGGGACTAGCGGGAGCCCGCTCCTACGAGCAGTACTTC
-	TRBV9	15	TRBJ2-3	-	CASSVRPGFTDTQYF	TGTGCCAGCAGCGTCAGGCCAGGGTTCACAGATACGCAGTATTTT
-	TRBV6-1	11	TRBJ2-1	-	CASSPGGEQFF	TGTGCCAGCAGTCCTGGAGGTGAGCAGTTCTTC
-	TRBV27	14	TRBJ2-2	-	CASSRGTPTRELFF	TGTGCCAGCTCCCGCGGGACACCTACCCGGGAGCTGTTTTTT
-	TRBV9	16	TRBJ2-7	-	CASTRGPGGESYEQYF	TGTGCCAGCACCCGAGGGCCTGGCGGGGAGTCCTACGAGCAGTACTTC
once	TRBV27	14	TRBJ2-3	TRBD1	CASSVRQGTDTQYF	TGTGCCAGCAGTGTGCGACAGGGGACAGATACGCAGTATTTT
-	TRBV7-2	16	TRBJ1-2	TRBD1	CASSLGLGTEKYGYTF	TGTGCCAGCAGCTTAGGGCTGGGGACAGAAAAATATGGCTACACCTTC
-	TRBV5-4	16	TRBJ2-5	TRBD2	CASSWGTSSGEETQYF	TGTGCCAGCAGCTGGGGGACCTCTAGCGGGGAAGAGACCCAGTACTTC
-	TRBV6-6	13	TRBJ1-2	TRBD1	CASSWGQGNGYTF	TGTGCCAGCAGCTGGGGACAGGGGAATGGCTACACCTTC
-	TRBV11-3	15	TRBJ1-3	-	CASSLDGGLGNTIYF	TGTGCCAGCAGCTTAGACGGAGGTCTTGGAAACACCATATATTTT
-	TRBV7-4	14	TRBJ2-7	-	CASSLRRLVYEQYF	TGTGCCAGCAGCCTTAGGCGGTTGGTCTACGAGCAGTACTTC
-	TRBV18	16	TRBJ1-5	TRBD1	CASSPLGTGSNQPQHF	TGTGCCAGCTCACCATTAGGGACAGGGAGCAATCAGCCCCAGCATTTT
-	TRBV12-5	16	TRBJ1-2	-	CASGKTGPQGDYGYTF	TGTGCTAGTGGTAAAACGGGACCTCAGGGTGACTATGGCTACACCTTC
few	TRBV25-1	14	TRBJ2-7	-	CASSDPGASYEQYF	TGTGCCAGCAGTGACCCGGGGGCCAGCTACGAGCAGTACTTC
-	TRBV5-1	14	TRBJ2-7	-	CASSLRGDTYEQYF	TGCGCCAGCAGCCTACGGGGCGATACCTACGAGCAGTACTTC
-	TRBV7-8	16	TRBJ2-3	-	CASSLKGIYLGDAQYF	TGTGCCAGCAGCTTAAAGGGCATTTATCTAGGGGACGCGCAGTATTTT
-	TRBV5-1	16	TRBJ2-7	TRBD1	CASSSYTGGSSYEQYF	TGCGCCAGCAGCTCCTACACAGGGGGATCGTCCTACGAGCAGTACTTC
-	TRBV30	15	TRBJ1-6	TRBD1	CAWGVRQGDNSPLHF	TGTGCCTGGGGAGTGAGACAGGGAGATAATTCACCCCTCCACTTT
-	TRBV6-1	13	TRBJ1-2	-	CASSETSTGGYTF	TGTGCCAGCAGTGAAACGTCGACAGGCGGCTACACCTTC